The source of this TCR beta chain is a study of blood T cell repertoires in COVID-19. At the level of the study: Material from acute and convalescent COVID-19 was sourced from the United States, Italy and Spain.

Original handling: Reference gene primers were amplified, and this amplification served to estimate nucleated cell counts. The method was immunoSEQ multiplex PCR; TCRdb's version includes in-frame clones alone and lacks a portion of them. That table is the source of V, J and clone size, and D and trimming were worked out from the DNA. Of over 150,000 clones detected, around 85% appear once; the ten largest clones hold 0.55% to 0.75%. CDR1 is MDHEN and CDR2 is SYDVKM in the germline V gene. The CDR3 totals 11 residues. Between the trimmed V and J ends, which lost 6 bases and 5 bases, there was a span of 7 bases.

V usage is TRBV28 and J usage is TRBJ1-2; D is unresolved. The sample taken for sequencing was peripheral blood. The receptor's source is a man between 60 and 75 years old with COVID-19, enrolled during active disease. CDR3 sequence reads: CASSVEYGYTF. CDR3 DNA sequence: TGTGCCAGCAGCGTGGAGTATGGCTACACCTTC.